One sample yielded the 5 T cell receptor beta chains listed below, sequenced in a study of shared clonotypes between healthy human individuals. The assay was immunoSEQ multiplex PCR, and TCRdb's table has in-frame clones only and misses some. The sample comprises roughly 2.5 million clones, roughly nine tenths of which are singletons, and 0.14% rests with the top ten. Source material: naive CD4+ T cells sorted from blood. Stated subset: CD45RA+ positively selected. These receptors originate from a man younger than 30 in good health.

The sample holds a few counts of this clone. V is TRBV5-4 and J is TRBJ1-1; tentatively, D is TRBD1 (6 bases). Trimming pared 5 bases from V and 1 base from J, leaving 12 bases between. The CDR3 is made up of 14 amino acids. Germline CDR1 reads SGHNT; CDR2 reads YYREEE (reference sequence). CDR3 residues: CASSFGQTNTEAFF. The CDR3, as DNA: TGTGCCAGCAGTTTTGGACAGACGAACACTGAAGCTTTCTTT.

The V gene is TRBV6-1, the J gene TRBJ2-5; D unresolved. V lost 5 bases, J lost 5 bases, and 12 bases lay in between. The germline V gene has CDR1 MNHNS and CDR2 SASEGT. This CDR3 contains 13 residues. CDR3 DNA: TGTGCCAGCAGTTTTTCGGTCACGGAGACCCAGTACTTC. Protein sequence: CASSFSVTETQYF.

Only one count was recorded for this clone. The chain combines TRBV14 with TRBJ2-3, with 9 bases identical to TRBD2. Germline trimming cut 0 bases from V and 1 base from J; bases unmatched to any gene: 5. This CDR3 has 17 amino acids. Germline CDR1 SGHDN, CDR2 FVKESK. CDR3 sequence (DNA): TGTGCCAGCAGCCAAGATTTAGCGGGAGCGGGCACAGATACGCAGTATTTT. It is translated as CASSQDLAGAGTDTQYF.

V usage is TRBV19 and J usage is TRBJ1-1, with 7 bases lining up with TRBD1. The CDR3 is made up of 14 amino acids. V lost 6 bases and J lost 1; bases outside the gene matches: 5. Germline V gene lookup returns CDR1 LNHDA and CDR2 SQIVND (reference sequence). This CDR3 is CASRRDRTNTEAFF. The CDR3 DNA follows: TGTGCCAGTAGGCGGGACAGAACGAACACTGAAGCTTTCTTT.

This rearrangement joins TRBV6-5 to TRBJ2-5, with 9 bases matching TRBD2. With V trimmed by 4 bases and J by 6 bases, 9 bases remained unmatched. CDR3 length equals 15 residues. Germline V gene lookup returns CDR1 MNHEY and CDR2 SVGAGI. CDR3 amino acids: CASSLTSGLGQTQYF. In nucleotides, the CDR3 is TGTGCCAGCAGTTTGACTAGCGGCTTGGGGCAGACCCAGTACTTC.